This T cell receptor beta chain appears in the sequencing data of a study of blood T cell repertoires in COVID-19. Study-wide background: The analysed material was cDNA or gDNA that came from T cells, B-cell-depleted T cells, or PBMCs.

This clone was detected once. As originally analysed: Amplification from reference gene primers served as the basis for estimated nucleated cell counts. This table comes from immunoSEQ multiplex PCR, and its TCRdb copy is limited to in-frame clones, with some not included. V and J calls and clone size are those listed in that table; D and trimming were worked out from the DNA. The sample includes about 200,000 clones, less than 85% of them seen just once. CDR1 and CDR2 from the germline V gene are SEHNR and FQNEAQ (reference sequence). V shed 3 bases and J 3 bases; nucleotides not matched to a gene: 10. This CDR3 region has 17 residues.

The source of this sequence is a woman in her 70s with acute or convalescent COVID-19. The sample consisted of peripheral blood. This chain joins TRBV7-9 and TRBJ2-3; TRBD2 matches at 9 bases. CDR3 in amino acids: CASSFSISGRGTDTQYF. CDR3 sequence (DNA): TGTGCCAGCAGCTTCTCGATTAGCGGGAGAGGTACAGATACGCAGTATTTT.